This T cell receptor (beta chain) was sequenced for a study of identical twins. This clonotype was detected a few times. Unique molecular identifiers were present on the cDNA, and a universal primer site came from template switching. MiXCR was run by TCRdb on the 5' RACE reads, yielding one entry per CDR3 protein. Of 450,000 or so distinct CDR3 sequences listed, 14% were seen once; the top ten hold 0.4% to 0.55%. These sequences were also reported in another study, on yellow fever vaccine responses in identical twins.

The source is a woman aged 18-35 years in good health. The sample taken for sequencing was CD4+ T cells sorted from blood.

This chain's CDR3 is CASSYQGHDYGYTF. DNA for the CDR3: TGTGCCAGCAGTTATCAGGGTCATGACTATGGCTACACCTTC. The chain employs TRBV6-5 and TRBJ1-2, with D tentatively TRBD1 (5 bases). Deletions cut 3 bases from V and 3 bases from J, with 11 bases between. The CDR3 length is 14 residues. Germline V gives CDR1 MNHEY, CDR2 SVGAGI.